This TCR beta chain is drawn from a study of CD8+ T cells in alopecia areata. On the study more broadly: Each of the treated patients was given oral tofacitinib, 5 to 10 mg twice daily, for moderate-to-severe alopecia areata. Affected scalp percentage determined the severity score of treated patients. Study-wide findings and caveats: Researchers say the link of baseline CD8+ expansion to response remains uncertain, with one nonresponder. Between patients, shared TCR sequences were less clear than in mice. This was possibly due in part to HLA diversity in the patient population.

Germline V gene data show CDR1 as SGHTA and CDR2 as FQGNSA. This CDR3 region has 15 residues. Following extraction, RNA underwent reverse transcription to cDNA, which served as the sequencing template. Profiled with immunoSEQ multiplex PCR; TCRdb holds only in-frame clones, not every one. Of approximately 4,300 clones listed, more than 55% were seen once; the top ten hold 6% to 8%. There are a few counts of this clone. The antigen remains undetermined. Treatment: oral pan-JAK inhibitor, 5-10 mg twice daily. The study team obtained lesional scalp punch biopsies and peripheral blood from alopecia areata patients.

The source material was skin, sampled at week 24, from a patient treated with tofacitinib. The chain links TRBV7-2 to TRBJ2-5; TRBD2 agrees at 10 bases. The J call could be wrong; TRBJ2-7 is a better fit for the DNA end. This clonotype was sampled from a human donor with alopecia areata. CDR3 protein: CASSLRTSGLYEQYF. The CDR3 region has the DNA TGTGCCAGCAGCCTCCGGACTAGCGGCCTCTACGAGCAGTACTTC.